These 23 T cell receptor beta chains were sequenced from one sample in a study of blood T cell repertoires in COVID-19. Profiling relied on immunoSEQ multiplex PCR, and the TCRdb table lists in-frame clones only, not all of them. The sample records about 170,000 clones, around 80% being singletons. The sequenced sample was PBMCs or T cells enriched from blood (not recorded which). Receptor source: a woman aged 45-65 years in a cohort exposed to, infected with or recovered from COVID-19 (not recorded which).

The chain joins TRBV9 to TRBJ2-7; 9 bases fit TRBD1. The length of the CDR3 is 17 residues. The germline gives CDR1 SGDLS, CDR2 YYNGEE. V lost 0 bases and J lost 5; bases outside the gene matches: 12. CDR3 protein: CASSVETGGQDDHEQYF. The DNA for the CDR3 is TGTGCCAGCAGCGTAGAGACAGGGGGTCAGGACGACCACGAGCAGTACTTC.

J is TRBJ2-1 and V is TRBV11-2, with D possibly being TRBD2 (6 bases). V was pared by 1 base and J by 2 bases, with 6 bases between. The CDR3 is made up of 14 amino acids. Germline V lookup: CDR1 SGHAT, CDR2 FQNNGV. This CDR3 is CASSLGGAYNEQFF. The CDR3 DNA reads TGTGCCAGCAGCTTAGGCGGGGCCTACAATGAGCAGTTCTTC.

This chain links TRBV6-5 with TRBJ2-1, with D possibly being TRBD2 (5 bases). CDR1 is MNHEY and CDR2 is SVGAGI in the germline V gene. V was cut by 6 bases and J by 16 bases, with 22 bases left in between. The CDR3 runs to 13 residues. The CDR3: CASRKVASWVYFF. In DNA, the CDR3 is TGTGCCAGCAGAAAGGTGGCTAGCTGGGTGTATTTCTTC.

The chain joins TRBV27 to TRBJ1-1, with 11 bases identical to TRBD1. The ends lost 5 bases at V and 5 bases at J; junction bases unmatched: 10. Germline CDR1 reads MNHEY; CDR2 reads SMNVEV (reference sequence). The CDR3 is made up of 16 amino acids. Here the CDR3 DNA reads TGTGCCAGCAGTCCCAGGACAGGGGGCGGTTTGACTGAAGCTTTCTTT. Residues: CASSPRTGGGLTEAFF.

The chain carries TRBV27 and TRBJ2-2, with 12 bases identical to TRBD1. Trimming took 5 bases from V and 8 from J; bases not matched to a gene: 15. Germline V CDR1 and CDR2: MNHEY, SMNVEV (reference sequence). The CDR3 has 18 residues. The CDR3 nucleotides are TGTGCCAGCAGTCCGACCGGGACAGGGGGCTTTTTATGGGGGGAGCTGTTTTTT. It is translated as CASSPTGTGGFLWGELFF.

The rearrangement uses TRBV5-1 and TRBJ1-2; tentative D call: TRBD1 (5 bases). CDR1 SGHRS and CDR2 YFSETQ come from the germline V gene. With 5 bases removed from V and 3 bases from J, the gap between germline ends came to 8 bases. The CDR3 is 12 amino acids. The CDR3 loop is CASRQGHYGYTF. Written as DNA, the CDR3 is TGCGCCAGCAGGCAGGGTCACTATGGCTACACCTTC. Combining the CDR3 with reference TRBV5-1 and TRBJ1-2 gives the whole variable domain KAGVTQTPRYLIKTRGQQVTLSCSPISGHRSVSWYQQTPGQGLQFLFEYFSETQRNKGNFPGRFSGRQFSNSRSEMNVSTLELGDSALYLCASRQGHYGYTFGSGTRLTVV.

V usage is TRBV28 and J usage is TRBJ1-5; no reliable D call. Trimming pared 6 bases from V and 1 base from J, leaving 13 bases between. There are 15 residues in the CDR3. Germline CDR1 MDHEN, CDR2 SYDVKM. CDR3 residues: CASSGATPSNQPQHF. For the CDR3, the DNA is TGTGCCAGCAGCGGAGCTACCCCAAGCAATCAGCCCCAGCATTTT.

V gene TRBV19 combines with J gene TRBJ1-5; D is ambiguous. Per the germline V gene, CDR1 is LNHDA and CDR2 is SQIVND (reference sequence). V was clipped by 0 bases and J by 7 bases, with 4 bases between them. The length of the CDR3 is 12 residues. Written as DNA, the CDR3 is TGTGCCAGTAGTATAGAGCGGCAGCCCCAGCATTTT. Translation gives CASSIERQPQHF.

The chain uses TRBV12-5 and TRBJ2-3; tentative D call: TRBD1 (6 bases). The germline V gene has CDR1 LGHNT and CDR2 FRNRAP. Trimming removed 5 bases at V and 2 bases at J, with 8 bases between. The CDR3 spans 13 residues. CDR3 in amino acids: CASGTGFTDTQYF. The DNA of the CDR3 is TGTGCTAGTGGTACAGGGTTCACAGATACGCAGTATTTT.

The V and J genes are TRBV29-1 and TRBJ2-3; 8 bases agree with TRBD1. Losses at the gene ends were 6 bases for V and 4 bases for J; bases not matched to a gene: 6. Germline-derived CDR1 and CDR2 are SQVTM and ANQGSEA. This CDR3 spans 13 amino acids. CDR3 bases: TGCAGCGTAAGGACAGGGCGGCCAGATACGCAGTATTTT. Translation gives CSVRTGRPDTQYF.

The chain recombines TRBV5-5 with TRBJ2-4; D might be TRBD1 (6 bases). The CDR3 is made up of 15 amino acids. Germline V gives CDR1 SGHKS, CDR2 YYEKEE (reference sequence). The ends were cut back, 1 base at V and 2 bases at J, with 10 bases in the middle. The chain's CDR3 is CASSLLDSSKNIQYF. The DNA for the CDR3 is TGTGCCAGCAGCTTGTTGGACAGTTCCAAAAACATTCAGTACTTC. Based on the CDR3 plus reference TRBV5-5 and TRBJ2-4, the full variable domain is DAGVTQSPTHLIKTRGQQVTLRCSPISGHKSVSWYQQVLGQGPQFIFQYYEKEERGRGNFPDRFSARQFPNYSSELNVNALLLGDSALYLCASSLLDSSKNIQYFGAGTRLSVL.

The CDR3 sequence is CASSRVAGGSTGELFF. The DNA for the CDR3 is TGCGCCAGCAGCCGAGTAGCGGGAGGAAGCACCGGGGAGCTGTTTTTT. This chain links TRBV4-1 with TRBJ2-2; 10 bases agree with TRBD2. V trimming: 4 bases; J trimming: 4 bases; junction bases outside the gene matches: 6. The CDR3 length is 16 residues. The germline CDR1 and CDR2 sequences are MGHRA and YSYEKL.

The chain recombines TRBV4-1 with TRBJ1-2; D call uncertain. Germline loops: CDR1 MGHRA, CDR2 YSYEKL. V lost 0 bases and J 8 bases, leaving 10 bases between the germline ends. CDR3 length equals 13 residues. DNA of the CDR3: TGCGCCAGCAGCCAAGATTTGTCCTTAGGCTACACCTTC. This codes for CASSQDLSLGYTF.

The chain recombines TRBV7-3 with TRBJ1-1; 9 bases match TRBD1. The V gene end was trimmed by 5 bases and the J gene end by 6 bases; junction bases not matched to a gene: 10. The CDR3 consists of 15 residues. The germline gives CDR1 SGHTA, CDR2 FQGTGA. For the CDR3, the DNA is TGTGCCAGCAGCCCGAGGACAGGGGAGGGTTCTGAAGCTTTCTTT. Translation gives CASSPRTGEGSEAFF.

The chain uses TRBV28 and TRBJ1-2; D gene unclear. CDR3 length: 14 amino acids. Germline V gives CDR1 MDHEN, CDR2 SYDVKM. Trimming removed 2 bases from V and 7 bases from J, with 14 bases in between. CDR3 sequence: CASSLTILGGGYTF. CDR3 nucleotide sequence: TGTGCCAGCAGTTTAACCATCCTCGGTGGTGGCTACACCTTC.

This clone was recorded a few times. CDR3 sequence (DNA): TGTGCCAGCTCTTCACCAGGGCATATTAGCAATCAGCCCCAGCATTTT. Protein sequence: CASSSPGHISNQPQHF. The genes are TRBV28 and TRBJ1-5; possibly TRBD1 for D (5 bases). The V end was cut by 8 bases, the J end by 0 bases, with 17 bases between. CDR1 is MDHEN, CDR2 SYDVKM, per germline. The CDR3 sequence is 16 residues long.

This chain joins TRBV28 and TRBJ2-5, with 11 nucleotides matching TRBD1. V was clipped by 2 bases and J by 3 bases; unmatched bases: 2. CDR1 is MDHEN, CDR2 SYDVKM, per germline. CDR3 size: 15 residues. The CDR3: CASSLTGQGEETQYF. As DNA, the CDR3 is TGTGCCAGCAGTTTAACGGGACAGGGGGAAGAGACCCAGTACTTC.

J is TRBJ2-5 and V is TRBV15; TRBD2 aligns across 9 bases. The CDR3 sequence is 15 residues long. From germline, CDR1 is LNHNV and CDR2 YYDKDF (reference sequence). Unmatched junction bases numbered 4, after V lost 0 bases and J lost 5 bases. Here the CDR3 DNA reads TGTGCCACCAGCAGAGATCAAAGCGGGGGGGAGACCCAGTACTTC. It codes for CATSRDQSGGETQYF.

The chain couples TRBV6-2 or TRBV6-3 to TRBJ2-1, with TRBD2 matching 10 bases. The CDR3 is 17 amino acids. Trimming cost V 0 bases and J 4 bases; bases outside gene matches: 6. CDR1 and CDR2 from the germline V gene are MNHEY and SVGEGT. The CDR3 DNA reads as TGTGCCAGCAGTTACTCGTCAGCGGGAGGGGTGTACAATGAGCAGTTCTTC. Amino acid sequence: CASSYSSAGGVYNEQFF.

CDR3 region: CASSYRAGGSSYEQYF. In DNA, the CDR3 is TGTGCCAGCAGTTATCGGGCGGGCGGTTCCTCCTACGAGCAGTACTTC. The chain employs TRBV6-6 and TRBJ2-7; D perhaps matches TRBD2 (5 bases). Germline V lookup: CDR1 MNHNY, CDR2 SVGAGI (reference sequence). V was trimmed by 3 bases and J by 0 bases, leaving 15 bases between them. This CDR3 has 16 amino acids.

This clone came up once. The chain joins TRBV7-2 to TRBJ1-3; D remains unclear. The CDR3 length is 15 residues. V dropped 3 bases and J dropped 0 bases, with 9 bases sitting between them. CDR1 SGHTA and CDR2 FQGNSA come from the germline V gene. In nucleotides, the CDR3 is TGTGCCAGCAGCTTCTATTCAAGCTCTGGAAACACCATATATTTT. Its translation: CASSFYSSSGNTIYF.

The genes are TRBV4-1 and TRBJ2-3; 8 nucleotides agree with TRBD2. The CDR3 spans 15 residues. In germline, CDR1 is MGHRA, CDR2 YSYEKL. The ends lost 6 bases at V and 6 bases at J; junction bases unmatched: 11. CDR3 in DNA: TGCGCCAGCAGGGAACCGAGCGGGAGAGGGGATACGCAGTATTTT. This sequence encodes CASREPSGRGDTQYF.

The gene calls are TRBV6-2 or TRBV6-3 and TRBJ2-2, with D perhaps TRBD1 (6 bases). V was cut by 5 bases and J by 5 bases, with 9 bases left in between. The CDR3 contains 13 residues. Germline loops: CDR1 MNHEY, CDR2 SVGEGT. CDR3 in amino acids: CASSTGLTGELFF. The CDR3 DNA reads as TGTGCCAGCAGTACAGGGTTAACCGGGGAGCTGTTTTTT.